What follows is one T cell receptor beta chain and its context. This entry is derived from a study of blood T cell repertoires in COVID-19. Across the whole study: The cDNA or gDNA used as material had been derived from T cells, B-cell-depleted T cells, or PBMCs.

In the authors' methods: It was from reference gene primer amplification that nucleated cell counts were estimated. Sequenced by immunoSEQ multiplex PCR; TCRdb stores in-frame clones only, minus some. V and J calls and clone size are given by that table; D and trimming were obtained from the DNA. The profile shows around 270,000 clones, 70% to 90% of them singletons. The germline CDR1 and CDR2 sequences are MNHEY and SMNVEV (reference sequence). With V trimmed by 6 bases and J by 1 base, 12 bases remained unmatched. The CDR3 length is 18 residues. A Seattle source enrolled patients during active infection and followed them longitudinally.

The chain couples TRBV27 to TRBJ2-4, with 10 bases identical to TRBD2. The specimen was peripheral blood. This sequence was found in a woman aged 60-70 years with COVID-19, enrolled during active disease. CDR3 DNA: TGTGCCAGCAGCAGAATAGCGGGAGGTTCACGGGCCAAAAACATTCAGTACTTC. Its translation: CASSRIAGGSRAKNIQYF.